The 32 T cell receptor beta chains below come from one sample, sequenced in a study of T cell responses to AZD1222 COVID-19 vaccine. Profiled with immunoSEQ multiplex PCR; TCRdb holds only in-frame clones, not every one. This table has about 180,000 clones, around nine tenths appearing once. The source material was peripheral blood, sampled on day 0 of AZD1222 vaccination. The receptors come from an adult in good health.

CDR3 sequence reads: CASSDPAEPTDTQYF. The DNA of the CDR3 is TGTGCCAGCAGTGATCCAGCGGAACCCACAGATACGCAGTATTTT. The rearrangement joins TRBV25-1 to TRBJ2-3; possibly TRBD2 for D (5 bases). Germline V CDR1 and CDR2: MGHDK, SYGVNS. This CDR3 region has 15 residues. The V end was cut by 3 bases, the J end by 2 bases, with 12 bases between.

The chain uses TRBV24-1 and TRBJ1-2; D is perhaps TRBD1 (5 bases). CDR1 KGHDR and CDR2 SFDVKD come from the germline V gene. Between the trimmed V and J ends, which lost 7 bases and 5 bases, there was a span of 16 bases. The CDR3 is 14 residues long. The CDR3 reads CATRGDGYSYGYTF. CDR3 nucleotides: TGTGCCACCAGGGGGGACGGCTATTCGTATGGCTACACCTTC.

The chain couples TRBV7-9 to TRBJ1-2, with 9 nucleotides matching TRBD1. CDR3 size: 12 residues. With 5 bases clipped from V and 13 bases from J, the junction kept 8 bases outside the gene matches. Germline V CDR1 and CDR2: SEHNR, FQNEAQ (reference sequence). CDR3 loop: CASSPGTGRITF. The DNA of the CDR3 is TGTGCCAGCAGCCCTGGGACAGGGAGGATCACCTTC.

V gene TRBV7-3 combines with J gene TRBJ1-5; D is ambiguous. This CDR3 spans 16 amino acids. The V end lost 2 bases, the J end lost 9 bases, and 20 bases lay between the germline ends. CDR1 and CDR2 (germline): SGHTA, FQGTGA. CDR3 residues: CASSLPPALRCRPQHF. As DNA, the CDR3 is TGTGCCAGCAGCTTACCCCCGGCCCTAAGGTGTCGGCCCCAGCATTTT.

The chain uses TRBV7-9 and TRBJ2-3, with 8 positions matching TRBD1. Germline lookup yields CDR1 SEHNR and CDR2 FQNEAQ (reference sequence). This CDR3 is built from 15 residues. Losses at the gene ends were 5 bases for V and 4 bases for J; bases not matched to a gene: 8. DNA of the CDR3: TGTGCCAGCAGCCCCCAGGGGGCGGGCGCAGATACGCAGTATTTT. As protein: CASSPQGAGADTQYF.

The chain joins TRBV20-1 to TRBJ1-2; D is perhaps TRBD1 (5 bases). The V gene lost 3 bases and the J gene lost 8 bases, with 16 bases spanning the gap. The germline V gene has CDR1 DFQATT and CDR2 SNEGSKA (reference sequence). The CDR3 runs 13 residues. Here the CDR3 DNA reads TGCAGTGCTAGTGAGGGGACGGAGAGGGGCTACACCTTC. It yields the protein CSASEGTERGYTF.

The chain links TRBV28 to TRBJ1-3; no clear D gene. The CDR3 contains 12 residues. CDR1 is MDHEN and CDR2 is SYDVKM in the germline V gene. With 6 bases removed from V and 0 bases from J, the gap between germline ends came to 3 bases. The CDR3 spells CASSISGNTIYF. CDR3 sequence (DNA): TGTGCCAGCAGCATCTCTGGAAACACCATATATTTT.

The chain has TRBV29-1 and TRBJ1-4; 8 bases align to TRBD1. Trimming removed 5 bases from V and 5 bases from J; junction bases left unmatched: 10. The CDR3 contains 15 residues. Germline loops: CDR1 SQVTM, CDR2 ANQGSEA. The CDR3 DNA reads as TGCAGCGTTACCTCCAACAGGGGGATAAATGAAAAACTGTTTTTT. Protein sequence: CSVTSNRGINEKLFF.

This sequence joins TRBV6-1 and TRBJ1-1, with D perhaps TRBD1 (6 bases). Germline CDR1 reads MNHNS; CDR2 reads SASEGT. V was pared by 3 bases and J by 8 bases, with 13 bases between. CDR3 length: 13 residues. The CDR3 is CASSDFGGAEAFF. The CDR3 coding sequence is TGTGCCAGCAGTGATTTCGGGGGCGCCGAAGCTTTCTTT.

This chain uses TRBV5-1 with TRBJ2-5; D may correspond to TRBD1 or TRBD2 (5 bases each). The CDR3 totals 17 residues. V dropped 7 bases and J dropped 5 bases, with 27 bases sitting between them. Germline CDR1 SGHRS, CDR2 YFSETQ. The CDR3 sequence is CASSPGMVGRRGETQYF. CDR3 nucleotides: TGCGCCAGCTCCCCGGGAATGGTGGGCCGACGGGGCGAGACCCAGTACTTC. Drawing the rest from reference TRBV5-1 and TRBJ2-5, the complete variable domain is KAGVTQTPRYLIKTRGQQVTLSCSPISGHRSVSWYQQTPGQGLQFLFEYFSETQRNKGNFPGRFSGRQFSNSRSEMNVSTLELGDSALYLCASSPGMVGRRGETQYFGPGTRLLVL.

This clone was seen a few times. This may come from a read error, since a much larger clone is one base off. The chain joins TRBV11-3 to TRBJ2-7; 9 bases match TRBD2. With V trimmed by 5 bases and J by 2 bases, 4 bases remained unmatched. This CDR3 comprises 14 residues. Germline V gene data show CDR1 as SGHNT and CDR2 as YENEEA. The chain's CDR3 is CASSPKRGAYEQYF. CDR3 nucleotides: TGTGCCAGCAGCCCCAAGCGGGGGGCCTACGAGCAGTACTTC.

Concerning this clone: Germline and junction disagree at one end, which may indicate a read error. The chain combines TRBV7-7 with TRBJ1-1, with no clear D. Germline V gene sequence: CDR1 SSHAT, CDR2 FNYEAQ (reference sequence). The CDR3 spans 13 residues. CDR3 in amino acids: CASSAHEGTEAFF. The DNA of the CDR3 is TGTGCTAGCAGCGCTCACGAAGGTACTGAAGCTTTCTTT. Complete variable domain (other parts from reference TRBV7-7 and TRBJ1-1): GAGVSQSPRYKVTKRGQDVTLRCDPISSHATLYWYQQALGQGPEFLTYFNYEAQPDKSGLPSDRFSAERPEGSISTLTIQRTEQRDSAMYRCASSAHEGTEAFFGQGTRLTVV.

This clone was counted between two and nine times. The chain has TRBV4-1 and TRBJ1-1; no reliable D call. Germline V gene data show CDR1 as MGHRA and CDR2 as YSYEKL. The V gene lost 1 base and the J gene lost 6 bases, with 12 bases spanning the gap. CDR3 size: 14 residues. CDR3 protein: CASSQGDRASEAFF. As DNA, the CDR3 is TGCGCCAGCAGCCAAGGAGATAGAGCGTCTGAAGCTTTCTTT.

The chain couples TRBV6-2 or TRBV6-3 to TRBJ2-1; D not certain. Trimming cost V 6 bases and J 7 bases, with 10 bases left between them. Germline lookup yields CDR1 MNHEY and CDR2 SVGEGT. This CDR3 contains 12 residues. The CDR3 spells CASSQRVNEQFF. The CDR3 region has the DNA TGTGCCAGCAGCCAACGAGTTAATGAGCAGTTCTTC.

This clone was picked up a small number of times. The CDR3 nucleotides are TGTGCCAGCAGCTCAGATACAGGCTACACCTTC. The encoded protein is CASSSDTGYTF. V usage is TRBV11-2 and J usage is TRBJ1-2; no reliable D call. The CDR3 spans 11 residues. The V end lost 4 bases, the J end lost 8 bases, and 8 bases lay between the germline ends. Germline-derived CDR1 and CDR2 are SGHAT and FQNNGV.

V usage is TRBV1 and J usage is TRBJ2-1; the DNA was not used to check the table's D call, TRBD2. TRBV1 is a pseudogene. The CDR3 loop spans 16 amino acids. The CDR3, as DNA: TGCACCAGCAGCCAAGATCAACTAGCCATCTGCAATGAGCAGTTCTTC. Its translation: CTSSQDQLAICNEQFF.

V and J are TRBV12-3 or TRBV12-4 and TRBJ1-4, with 8 bases lining up with TRBD1. J gave up 15 bases and V 6 bases, and 9 bases lay outside the gene matches. The CDR3 has 12 amino acids. DNA for the CDR3: TGTGCCAGCAGGGCCGGGACAGGCAAATTGTTTTTT. This encodes CASRAGTGKLFF.

The chain carries TRBV7-2 and TRBJ1-2; 9 bases are a match to TRBD1. The V segment lost 6 bases and the J segment 7 bases; nucleotides outside the gene matches: 6. This CDR3 comprises 13 residues. From germline, CDR1 is SGHTA and CDR2 FQGNSA. CDR3 sequence reads: CASRLTGGTGYTF. The CDR3 DNA sequence: TGTGCCAGCAGATTAACAGGGGGCACTGGCTACACCTTC.

The rearrangement uses TRBV24-1 and TRBJ2-7; a weak D match, TRBD2 (5 bases). V was cut by 6 bases and J by 1 base, with 12 bases left in between. The CDR3 sequence is 14 residues long. Germline CDR1 is KGHDR and CDR2 is SFDVKD. The CDR3 sequence: CATSPTAGSYEQYF. CDR3 DNA: TGTGCCACCAGTCCTACGGCGGGTTCCTACGAGCAGTACTTC.

The CDR3 DNA sequence: TGTGCCAGCAGCCCGACGGACCGGCCGCTCTACAATGAGCAGTTCTTC. Protein: CASSPTDRPLYNEQFF. The rearrangement links TRBV27 to TRBJ2-1; D ambiguous. Germline V gene sequence: CDR1 MNHEY, CDR2 SMNVEV (reference sequence). CDR3 size: 16 residues. Trimming took 6 bases from V and 3 from J, leaving 18 bases between them.

This clone was seen more than once but under ten times. The chain recombines TRBV14 with TRBJ1-1; D perhaps matches TRBD1 (5 bases). V gave up 2 bases and J gave up 0 bases, with 10 bases separating them. The CDR3 contains 15 residues. CDR1 is SGHDN and CDR2 is FVKESK in the germline V gene. CDR3 nucleotides: TGTGCCAGCAGCCAACTGGAGGGGATGAACACTGAAGCTTTCTTT. Its protein product is CASSQLEGMNTEAFF.

This clone is a singleton in its sample. V gene TRBV5-1 combines with J gene TRBJ1-2; D is ambiguous. CDR1 and CDR2 (germline): SGHRS, YFSETQ. The V end lost 4 bases, the J end lost 0 bases, and 13 bases lay between the germline ends. The CDR3 loop spans 15 amino acids. The CDR3 nucleotides are TGCGCCAGCAGCCCCCGCACAGCAGCTAACTATGGCTACACCTTC. This codes for CASSPRTAANYGYTF.

V gene TRBV5-5 combines with J gene TRBJ1-1, with a weak D call TRBD1 (5 bases). The CDR3 is 14 amino acids. Per germline, CDR1 SGHKS and CDR2 YYEKEE (reference sequence). V lost 2 bases and J 2 bases, leaving 10 bases between the germline ends. The CDR3 bases are TGTGCCAGCAGCTTTGGGGGATTCAACACTGAAGCTTTCTTT. This gives the protein CASSFGGFNTEAFF. Together with reference TRBV5-5 and TRBJ1-1, the CDR3 gives the full variable domain: DAGVTQSPTHLIKTRGQQVTLRCSPISGHKSVSWYQQVLGQGPQFIFQYYEKEERGRGNFPDRFSARQFPNYSSELNVNALLLGDSALYLCASSFGGFNTEAFFGQGTRLTVV.

The chain couples TRBV6-5 to TRBJ2-3, with D tentatively TRBD2 (6 bases). Trimming took off 7 bases at V and 3 bases at J, with 17 bases between the two ends. CDR3 length equals 15 residues. Germline CDR1 is MNHEY and CDR2 is SVGAGI. The CDR3 loop is CASTSTGDGTDTQYF. The CDR3 DNA reads TGTGCCAGCACAAGCACGGGGGACGGGACAGATACGCAGTATTTT.

J is TRBJ2-4 and V is TRBV5-4, with D possibly TRBD1 on 6 matching bases. The CDR3 spans 18 residues. V was trimmed by 0 bases and J by 1 base, leaving 17 bases between them. Germline CDR1 SGHNT, CDR2 YYREEE (reference sequence). The CDR3 nucleotides read TGTGCCAGCAGCTTGGAATGGGGGCGCGCAAAGGCCAAAAACATTCAGTACTTC. It specifies CASSLEWGRAKAKNIQYF.

The rearrangement joins TRBV24-1 to TRBJ2-3; 8 positions agree with TRBD1. Germline loops: CDR1 KGHDR, CDR2 SFDVKD. CDR3 size: 15 residues. J gave up 2 bases and V 2 bases, and 2 bases lay outside the gene matches. The CDR3 region has the DNA TGTGCCACCAGTGATTCGGACAGGGCCACAGATACGCAGTATTTT. It is translated as CATSDSDRATDTQYF.

The chain links TRBV27 to TRBJ2-5, with 8 bases that match TRBD2. After removal of 5 bases from V and 2 bases from J, the junction contained 4 bases not matched to a gene. The germline CDR1 and CDR2 sequences are MNHEY and SMNVEV (reference sequence). The CDR3 extends over 14 amino acids. CDR3 amino acids: CASSPGLAQETQYF. Here the CDR3 DNA reads TGTGCCAGCAGTCCCGGACTAGCACAAGAGACCCAGTACTTC.

The V call is TRBV11-2, the J call TRBJ1-1; D gene uncertain. This CDR3 spans 14 amino acids. The germline V gene encodes CDR1 SGHAT and CDR2 FQNNGV. The ends were cut back, 3 bases at V and 0 bases at J, with 8 bases in the middle. In nucleotides, the CDR3 is TGTGCCAGCAGCTTTAGGCTGATGAACACTGAAGCTTTCTTT. This translates into CASSFRLMNTEAFF.

The rearrangement links TRBV28 to TRBJ2-7, with a weak D call TRBD2 (6 bases). CDR1 and CDR2 (germline): MDHEN, SYDVKM. Trimming pared 6 bases from V and 7 bases from J, leaving 16 bases between. CDR3 length: 13 residues. The CDR3 protein is CASSRWAGGEQYF. Here the CDR3 DNA reads TGTGCCAGCAGCCGTTGGGCCGGGGGAGAGCAGTACTTC.

This clone has only one observation. The rearrangement joins TRBV21-1 to TRBJ1-5; the tabulated D call, TRBD1, remains unverified against the DNA. TRBV21-1 is marked as a pseudogene. This CDR3 has 21 residues. CDR3 nucleotide sequence: TGTGCCAGCAGCTTCCGTAACTGGGGGACAGCCCCGCCTAGTAGCAATCAGCCCCAGCATTTT. This translates into CASSFRNWGTAPPSSNQPQHF.

The chain has TRBV13 and TRBJ1-1; D call uncertain. Trimming cost V 0 bases and J 4 bases, with 15 bases left between them. This CDR3 has 16 amino acids. Germline CDR1 reads PRHDT; CDR2 reads FYEKMQ (reference sequence). The CDR3 DNA reads TGTGCCAGCAGCTTAGGGCAGAGGGCGGTGGGCACTGAAGCTTTCTTT. Translating it yields CASSLGQRAVGTEAFF.

V is TRBV12-3 or TRBV12-4 and J is TRBJ1-2; TRBD1 matches at 7 bases. Losses at the gene ends were 5 bases for V and 8 bases for J; bases not matched to a gene: 8. This CDR3 region has 13 residues. The CDR3 region is CASSTTGLGGYTF. CDR3 nucleotides: TGTGCCAGCAGTACGACAGGGCTCGGGGGCTACACCTTC.